The clone carrying this T cell receptor beta chain was counted a single time. The CDR3 covers 15 residues. Germline CDR1 reads SGDLS; CDR2 reads YYNGEE. J gave up 5 bases and V 3 bases, and 10 bases lay outside the gene matches. How the authors handled the data: Amplifying reference gene primers gave estimates of nucleated cell counts. The assay was immunoSEQ multiplex PCR, and TCRdb's table has in-frame clones only and misses some. From that table come the V and J calls and clone size; the DNA was used to work out D and trimming. In the table there are 150,000 to 200,000 clones, 85% to 90% of which are singletons. These data are taken from a study of blood T cell repertoires in COVID-19. In the study overall: Material from acute and convalescent COVID-19 was sourced from the United States, Italy and Spain. From T cells, B-cell-depleted T cells, or PBMCs came the material, which was cDNA or gDNA.

The receptor was derived from a man aged 40-50 years with active or convalescent COVID-19. This chain uses TRBV9 with TRBJ1-2, with 7 bases aligning to TRBD1. The source material was peripheral blood. CDR3 region: CASSADRGGEYGYTF. The DNA of the CDR3 is TGTGCCAGCAGCGCCGATCGAGGGGGCGAGTATGGCTACACCTTC.